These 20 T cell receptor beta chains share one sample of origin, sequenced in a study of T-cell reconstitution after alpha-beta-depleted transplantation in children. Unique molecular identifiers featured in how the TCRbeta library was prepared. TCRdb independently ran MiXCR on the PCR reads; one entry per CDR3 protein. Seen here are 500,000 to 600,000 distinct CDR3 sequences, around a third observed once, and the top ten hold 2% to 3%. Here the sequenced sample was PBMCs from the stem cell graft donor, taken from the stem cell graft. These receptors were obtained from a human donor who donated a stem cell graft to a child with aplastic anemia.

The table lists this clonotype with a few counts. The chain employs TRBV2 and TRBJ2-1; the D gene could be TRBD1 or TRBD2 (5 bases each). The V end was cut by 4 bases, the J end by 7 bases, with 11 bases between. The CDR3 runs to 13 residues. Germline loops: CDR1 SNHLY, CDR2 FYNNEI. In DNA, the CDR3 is TGTGCCAGCAGTGTGGGGGTTGGAAATGAGCAGTTCTTC. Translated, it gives CASSVGVGNEQFF.

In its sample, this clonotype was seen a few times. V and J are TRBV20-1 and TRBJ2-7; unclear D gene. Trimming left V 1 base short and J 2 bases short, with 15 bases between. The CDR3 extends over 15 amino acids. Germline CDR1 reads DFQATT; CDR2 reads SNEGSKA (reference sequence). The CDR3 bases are TGCAGTGCTAGAGGTAGGCAGGCGGACCCCTACGAGCAGTACGTC. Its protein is CSARGRQADPYEQYV.

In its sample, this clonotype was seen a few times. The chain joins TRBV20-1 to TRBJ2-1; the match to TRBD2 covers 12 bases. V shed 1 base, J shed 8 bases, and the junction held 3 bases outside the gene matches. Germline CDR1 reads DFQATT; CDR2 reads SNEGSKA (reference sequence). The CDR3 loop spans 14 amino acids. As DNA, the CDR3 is TGCAGTGCTAGAGGACTAGCGGGAGCCGATGAGCAGTTCTTC. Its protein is CSARGLAGADEQFF.

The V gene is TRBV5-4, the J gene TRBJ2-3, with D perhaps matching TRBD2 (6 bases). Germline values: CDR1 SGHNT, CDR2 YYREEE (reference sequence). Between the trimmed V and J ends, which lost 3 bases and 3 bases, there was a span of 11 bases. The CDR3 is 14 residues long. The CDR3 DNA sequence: TGTGCCAGCAGCTCGGGAGAATGGACAGATACGCAGTATTTT. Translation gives CASSSGEWTDTQYF.

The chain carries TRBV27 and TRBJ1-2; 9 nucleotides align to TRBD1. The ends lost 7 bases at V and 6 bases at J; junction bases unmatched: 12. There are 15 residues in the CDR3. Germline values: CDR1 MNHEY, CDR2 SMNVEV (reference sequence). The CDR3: CASIASGQGSHGYTF. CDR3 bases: TGTGCCAGCATAGCCTCGGGACAGGGCTCTCATGGCTACACCTTC.

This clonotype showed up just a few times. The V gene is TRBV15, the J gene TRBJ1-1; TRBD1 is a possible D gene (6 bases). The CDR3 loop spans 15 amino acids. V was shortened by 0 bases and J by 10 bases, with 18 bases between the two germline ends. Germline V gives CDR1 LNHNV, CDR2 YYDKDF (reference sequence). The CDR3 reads CATSRDRGAGDPAFF. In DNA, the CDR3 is TGTGCCACCAGCAGAGATCGAGGGGCAGGGGATCCAGCTTTCTTT.

The CDR3 protein is CASSPWRDRGFEKGNQPQHF. The CDR3 nucleotides read TGCGCCAGCAGCCCATGGCGGGACAGGGGATTTGAGAAAGGCAATCAGCCCCAGCATTTT. This rearrangement joins TRBV5-1 to TRBJ1-5, with 10 bases aligning to TRBD1. The junction had 18 bases not matched to a gene; V was cut back by 4 bases and J by 2 bases. This CDR3 has 20 residues. Germline CDR1 SGHRS, CDR2 YFSETQ.

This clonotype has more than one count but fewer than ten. The CDR3, as DNA: TGTGCCTGGAGTGTACAGCTTACTTCCTACGAGCAGTACTTC. Translating gives CAWSVQLTSYEQYF. V is TRBV30 and J is TRBJ2-7, with unresolved D. Trimming left V 0 bases short and J 1 base short, with 10 bases between. The CDR3 runs to 14 residues. CDR1 is GTSNPN and CDR2 is SVGIG in the germline V gene (reference sequence).

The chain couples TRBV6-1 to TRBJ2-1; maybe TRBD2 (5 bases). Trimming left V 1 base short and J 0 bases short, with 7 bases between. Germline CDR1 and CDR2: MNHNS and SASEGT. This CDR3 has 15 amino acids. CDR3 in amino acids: CASSEVAPSYNEQFF. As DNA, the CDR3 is TGTGCCAGCAGTGAAGTAGCGCCCTCCTACAATGAGCAGTTCTTC.

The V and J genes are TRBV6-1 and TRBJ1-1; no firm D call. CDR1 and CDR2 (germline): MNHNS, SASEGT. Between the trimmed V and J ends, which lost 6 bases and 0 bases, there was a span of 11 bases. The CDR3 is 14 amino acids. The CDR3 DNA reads TGTGCCAGCAGGCCTCAATATATGAACACTGAAGCTTTCTTT. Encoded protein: CASRPQYMNTEAFF.

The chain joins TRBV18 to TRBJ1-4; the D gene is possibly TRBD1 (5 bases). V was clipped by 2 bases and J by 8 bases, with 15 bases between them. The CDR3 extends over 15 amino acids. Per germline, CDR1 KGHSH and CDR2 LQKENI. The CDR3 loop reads CASSPNQGGGEKLFF. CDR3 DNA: TGTGCCAGCTCACCAAACCAGGGAGGAGGAGAAAAACTGTTTTTT.

The CDR3 reads CSVEQGQARGYTF. Here the CDR3 DNA reads TGCAGCGTTGAACAGGGTCAGGCCCGGGGCTACACCTTC. This rearrangement joins TRBV29-1 to TRBJ1-2; tentatively, D is TRBD1 (5 bases). This CDR3 is 13 amino acids long. V lost 2 bases, J lost 8 bases, and 15 bases lay in between. Germline CDR1 and CDR2: SQVTM and ANQGSEA.

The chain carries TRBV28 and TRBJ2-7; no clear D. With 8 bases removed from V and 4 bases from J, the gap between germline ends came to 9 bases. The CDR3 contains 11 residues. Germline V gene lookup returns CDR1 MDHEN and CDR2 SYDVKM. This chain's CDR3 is CASAIQYEQYV. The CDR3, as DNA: TGTGCCAGCGCAATCCAGTACGAGCAGTACGTC.

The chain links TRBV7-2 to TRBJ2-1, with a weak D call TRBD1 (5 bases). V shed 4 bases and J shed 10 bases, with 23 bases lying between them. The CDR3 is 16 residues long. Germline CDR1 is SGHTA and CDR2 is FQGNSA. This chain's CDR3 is CASSSTMTDHYGEQFF. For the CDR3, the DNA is TGTGCCAGCAGCTCAACCATGACAGATCACTACGGGGAGCAGTTCTTC.

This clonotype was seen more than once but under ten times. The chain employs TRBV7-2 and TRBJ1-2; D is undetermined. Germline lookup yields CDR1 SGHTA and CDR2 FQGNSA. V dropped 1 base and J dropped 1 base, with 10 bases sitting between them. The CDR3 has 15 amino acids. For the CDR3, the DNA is TGTGCCAGCAGCTTAGGTGTCGGAAATAACTATGGCTACACCTTC. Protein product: CASSLGVGNNYGYTF.

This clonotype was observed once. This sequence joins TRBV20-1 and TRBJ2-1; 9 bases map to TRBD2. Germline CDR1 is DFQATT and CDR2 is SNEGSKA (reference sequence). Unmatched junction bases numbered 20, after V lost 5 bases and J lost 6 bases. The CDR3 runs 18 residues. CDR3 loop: CSAETAPLVREGRNEQFF. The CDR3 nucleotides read TGCAGTGCTGAGACCGCCCCTTTAGTGCGGGAGGGCCGCAATGAGCAGTTCTTC.

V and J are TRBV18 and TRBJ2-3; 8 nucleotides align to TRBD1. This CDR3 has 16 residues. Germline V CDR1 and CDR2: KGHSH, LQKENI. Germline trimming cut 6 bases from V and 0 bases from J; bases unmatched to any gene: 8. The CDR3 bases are TGTGCCAGCTCCTCGAGACAGGGGCCCAGCACAGATACGCAGTATTTT. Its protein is CASSSRQGPSTDTQYF.

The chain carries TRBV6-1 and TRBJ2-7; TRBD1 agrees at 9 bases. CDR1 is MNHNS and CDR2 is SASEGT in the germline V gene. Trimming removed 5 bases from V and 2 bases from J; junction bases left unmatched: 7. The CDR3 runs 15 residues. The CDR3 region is CASSPLGTGPYEQYF. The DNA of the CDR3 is TGTGCCAGCAGTCCCCTTGGGACAGGGCCCTACGAGCAGTACTTC.

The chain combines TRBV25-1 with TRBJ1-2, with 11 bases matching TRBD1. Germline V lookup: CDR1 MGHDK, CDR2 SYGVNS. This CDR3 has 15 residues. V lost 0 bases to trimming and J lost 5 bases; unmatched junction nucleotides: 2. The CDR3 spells CASSEYGTGGYGYTF. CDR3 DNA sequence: TGTGCCAGCAGTGAATATGGGACAGGGGGTTATGGCTACACCTTC.

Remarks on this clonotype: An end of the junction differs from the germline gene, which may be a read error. In DNA, the CDR3 is TGTACCAGCAGTTTAGCGCTAGGGACTAGCGGGACCTCCGGAGAGACCCAGTACTTC. Its protein product is CTSSLALGTSGTSGETQYF. V is TRBV12-3 or TRBV12-4 and J is TRBJ2-5, with 13 bases that match TRBD2. The CDR3 has 19 amino acids.